Listed here are 10 T cell receptor beta chains from one sample, sequenced in a study of regulatory T cells in long-lasting Graves disease. Time point denoted: newly diagnosed GD, antithyroid drugs for less than 3 months. The TCR library was prepared using RNA isolated from PBMCs. Construction of TCR beta libraries relied on iRepertoire HTBI primers and on Arm-PCR targeting CDR3 regions. TCRdb independently ran MiXCR on the multiplex PCR reads; one entry per CDR3 protein. The sample shows a few hundred thousand distinct CDR3 sequences, approximately 15% of them seen only once. The same sample was also studied in work on T cells in Graves' hyperthyroidism and ophthalmopathy.

This specimen was peripheral blood mononuclear cells (PBMCs), taken at new diagnosis, from a patient treated with antithyroid drugs. All receptors derive from a man aged 25 to 45 with Graves disease.

This chain links TRBV6-2 or TRBV6-3 with TRBJ1-1, with a weak D call TRBD1 (6 bases). The germline V gene has CDR1 MNHEY and CDR2 SVGEGT. This CDR3 has 13 amino acids. Trimming removed 8 bases at V and 6 bases at J, with 16 bases between. CDR3 protein: CASFLGGGAEAFF. The DNA for the CDR3 is TGTGCCAGCTTTTTAGGGGGAGGGGCTGAAGCTTTCTTT.

This clonotype came up once. The chain combines TRBV20-1 with TRBJ2-7; tentative D call: TRBD2 (6 bases). This CDR3 has 15 residues. V was trimmed by 0 bases and J by 1 base, leaving 13 bases between them. Germline CDR1 reads DFQATT; CDR2 reads SNEGSKA (reference sequence). Written as DNA, the CDR3 is TGCAGTGCTAGAGAGTGGGTAGCGGTGTCCTACGAGCAGTACTTC. Protein: CSAREWVAVSYEQYF.

This clonotype has a count of ten or more. J is TRBJ2-3 and V is TRBV20-1, with 11 bases identical to TRBD2. V shed 6 bases, J shed 6 bases, and the junction held 14 bases outside the gene matches. This CDR3 is built from 16 residues. Germline CDR1 reads DFQATT; CDR2 reads SNEGSKA (reference sequence). CDR3 coding DNA: TGCAGTGCCCAATCACTAGCGGGGGCGGCGAGGGATACGCAGTATTTT. Encoded protein: CSAQSLAGAARDTQYF.

This clonotype has more than one count but fewer than ten. The chain links TRBV5-1 to TRBJ2-7, with 10 nucleotides matching TRBD1. The germline gives CDR1 SGHRS, CDR2 YFSETQ. The CDR3 extends over 14 amino acids. V was pared by 4 bases and J by 5 bases, with 6 bases of the junction left unmatched. In nucleotides, the CDR3 is TGCGCCAGCAGCAGGGACAGGGGAAAGGACGAGCAGTACTTC. Translating gives CASSRDRGKDEQYF.

This clonotype was detected many times. The rearrangement uses TRBV2 and TRBJ1-1; D is uncertain. The CDR3 contains 11 residues. The germline CDR1 and CDR2 sequences are SNHLY and FYNNEI. V lost 6 bases and J lost 4, with 6 bases in between. CDR3: CASRGGTEAFF. CDR3 sequence (DNA): TGTGCCAGCAGGGGTGGCACTGAAGCTTTCTTT.

The chain has TRBV20-1 and TRBJ1-6; D gene unclear. CDR3 length: 19 amino acids. CDR1 and CDR2 from the germline V gene are DFQATT and SNEGSKA (reference sequence). CDR3 DNA: TGCAGCCGTTTTCATGTAGACACCCTTACCCCGGCTAATAATTCACCCCTCCACTTT. Its translation is CSRFHVDTLTPANNSPLHF.

This clonotype was seen a few times. This may arise from a read error, as a much more abundant clone is one base away. CDR3: CASQETGSNTQYF. The CDR3 DNA is TGTGCCAGTCAGGAGACCGGTTCCAATACGCAGTATTTT. This sequence joins TRBV12-3 or TRBV12-4 and TRBJ2-3; unclear D gene. The CDR3 runs to 13 residues. V dropped 9 bases and J dropped 7 bases, with 17 bases sitting between them.

As concerns this clonotype: A single base separates this from a much larger clone, so it may be a read error. The CDR3 region is CASSLLAGMTGGLFF. DNA of the CDR3: TGCGCCAGCAGCTTGTTAGCAGGGATGACCGGGGGGCTGTTTTTT. The chain employs TRBV5-1 and TRBJ2-2, with D perhaps TRBD2 (6 bases). The CDR3 has 15 residues. Germline CDR1 is SGHRS and CDR2 is YFSETQ.

There are many counts of this clonotype. The V call is TRBV12-3 or TRBV12-4, the J call TRBJ1-1; TRBD1 might be the D (5 bases). With 2 bases removed from V and 8 bases from J, the gap between germline ends came to 18 bases. The CDR3 contains 15 residues. The CDR3 loop reads CASSLRDSSSREAFF. The CDR3 region has the DNA TGTGCCAGCAGTTTACGCGACAGTTCTTCACGCGAAGCTTTCTTT.

This clonotype has just a few counts. A read error may account for a junction end that differs from germline. This chain uses TRBV6-1 with TRBJ2-3, with 8 bases lining up with TRBD1. CDR1 is MNHNS and CDR2 is SASEGT in the germline V gene. The CDR3 loop spans 12 amino acids. CDR3 amino acids: CASSPGTGPIHF. The DNA for the CDR3 is TGTGCCAGCAGTCCCGGGACAGGCCCTATACATTTT.